This T cell receptor (beta chain) was sequenced during a study of shared clonotypes between healthy human individuals. This clone came up a few times. What it binds is not known. The CDR3 loop spans 14 amino acids. CDR1 is SEHNR and CDR2 is FQNEAQ in the germline V gene (reference sequence). Between the trimmed V and J ends, which lost 5 bases and 2 bases, there was a span of 13 bases. Every immunoSEQ plate was one replicate of a subset's evenly spread DNA. Assay used: immunoSEQ multiplex PCR; TCRdb lists only in-frame clones, some missing. The table records about 770,000 clones, just under 75% of them present only once. Points from the study as a whole: For naive CD4 cells, approximately 4.7% of clonotypes were shared across a few donors. As a rule, naive subsets had a larger estimated richness than memory subsets. The diversity represented, both genetic and in exposure history, was limited by few donors.

The TCR sequence derives from a woman under 40 in good health. V gene TRBV7-9 combines with J gene TRBJ2-7; either TRBD1 or TRBD2 may supply D (5 bases each). The source material was memory CD4+ T cells sorted from blood. This sample's subset: CD45RA-negative fraction. The DNA for the CDR3 is TGTGCCAGCAGCCACCGGGACGCCACCTACGAGCAGTACTTC. It yields the protein CASSHRDATYEQYF.